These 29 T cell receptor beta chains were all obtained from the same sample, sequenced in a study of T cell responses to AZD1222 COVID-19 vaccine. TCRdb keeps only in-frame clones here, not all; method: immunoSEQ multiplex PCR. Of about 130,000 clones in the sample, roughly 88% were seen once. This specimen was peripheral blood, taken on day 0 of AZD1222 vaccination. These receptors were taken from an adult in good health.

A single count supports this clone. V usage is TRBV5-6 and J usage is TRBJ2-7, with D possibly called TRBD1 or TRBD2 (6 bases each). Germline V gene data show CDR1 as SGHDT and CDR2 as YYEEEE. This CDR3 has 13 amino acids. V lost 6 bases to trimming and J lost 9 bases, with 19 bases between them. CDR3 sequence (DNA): TGTGCCAGCACGGGGGACAACGAACAACCGCAGTACTTC. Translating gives CASTGDNEQPQYF.

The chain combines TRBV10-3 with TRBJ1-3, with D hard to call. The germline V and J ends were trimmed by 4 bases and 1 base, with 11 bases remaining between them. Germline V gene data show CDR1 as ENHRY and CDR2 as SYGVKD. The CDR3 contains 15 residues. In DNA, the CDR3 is TGTGCCATCAGTGCGTTCATCGGATCTGGAAACACCATATATTTT. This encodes CAISAFIGSGNTIYF.

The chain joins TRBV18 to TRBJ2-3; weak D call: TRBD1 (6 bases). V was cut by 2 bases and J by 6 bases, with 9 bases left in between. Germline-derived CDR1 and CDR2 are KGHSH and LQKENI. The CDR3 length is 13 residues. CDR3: CASSPMRGDTQYF. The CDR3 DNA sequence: TGTGCCAGCTCACCAATGAGGGGGGATACGCAGTATTTT.

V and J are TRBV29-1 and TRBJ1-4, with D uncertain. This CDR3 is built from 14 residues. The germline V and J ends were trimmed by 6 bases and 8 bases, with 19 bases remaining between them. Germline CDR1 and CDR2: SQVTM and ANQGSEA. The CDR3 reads CSVTGVGSAEKLFF. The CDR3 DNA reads TGCAGCGTCACTGGAGTGGGCAGTGCGGAAAAACTGTTTTTT.

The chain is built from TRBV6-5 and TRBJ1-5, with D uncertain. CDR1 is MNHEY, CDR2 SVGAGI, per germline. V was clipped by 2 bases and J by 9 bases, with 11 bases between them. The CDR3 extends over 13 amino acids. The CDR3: CASSYIPGGPQHF. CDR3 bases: TGTGCCAGCAGTTACATCCCCGGAGGGCCCCAGCATTTT.

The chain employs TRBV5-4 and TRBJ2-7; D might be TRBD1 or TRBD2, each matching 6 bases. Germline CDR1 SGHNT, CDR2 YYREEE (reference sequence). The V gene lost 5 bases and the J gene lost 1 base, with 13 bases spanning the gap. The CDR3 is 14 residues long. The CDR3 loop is CASRRDTASYEQYF. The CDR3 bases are TGTGCCAGCAGGCGGGACACTGCTTCCTACGAGCAGTACTTC.

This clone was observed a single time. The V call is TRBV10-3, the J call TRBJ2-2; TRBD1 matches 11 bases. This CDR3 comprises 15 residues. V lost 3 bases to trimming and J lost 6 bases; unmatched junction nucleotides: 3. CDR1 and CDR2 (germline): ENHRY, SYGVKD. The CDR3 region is CAISEGTGGPGELFF. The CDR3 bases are TGTGCCATCAGTGAAGGGACAGGGGGTCCCGGGGAGCTGTTTTTT.

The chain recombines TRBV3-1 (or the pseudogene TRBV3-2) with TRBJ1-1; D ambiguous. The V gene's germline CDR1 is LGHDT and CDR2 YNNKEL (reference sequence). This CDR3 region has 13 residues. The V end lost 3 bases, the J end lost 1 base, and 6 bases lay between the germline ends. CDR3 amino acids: CASSQGTNTEAFF. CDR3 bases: TGTGCCAGCAGCCAGGGTACGAACACTGAAGCTTTCTTT.

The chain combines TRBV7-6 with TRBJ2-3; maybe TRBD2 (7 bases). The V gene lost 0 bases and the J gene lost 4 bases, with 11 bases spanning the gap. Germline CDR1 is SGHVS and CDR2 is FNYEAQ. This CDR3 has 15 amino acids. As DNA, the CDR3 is TGTGCCAGCAGCTTAGCGCTAGGGGGGGCAGATACGCAGTATTTT. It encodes CASSLALGGADTQYF. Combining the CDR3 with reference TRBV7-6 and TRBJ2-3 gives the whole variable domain GAGVSQSPRYKVTKRGQDVALRCDPISGHVSLYWYRQALGQGPEFLTYFNYEAQQDKSGLPNDRFSAERPEGSISTLTIQRTEQRDSAMYRCASSLALGGADTQYFGPGTRLTVL.

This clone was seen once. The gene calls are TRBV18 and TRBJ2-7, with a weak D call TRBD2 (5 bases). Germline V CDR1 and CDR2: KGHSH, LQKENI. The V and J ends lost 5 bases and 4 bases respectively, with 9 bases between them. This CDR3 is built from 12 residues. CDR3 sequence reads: CASSGGGYEQYF. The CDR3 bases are TGTGCCAGCTCAGGAGGAGGTTACGAGCAGTACTTC.

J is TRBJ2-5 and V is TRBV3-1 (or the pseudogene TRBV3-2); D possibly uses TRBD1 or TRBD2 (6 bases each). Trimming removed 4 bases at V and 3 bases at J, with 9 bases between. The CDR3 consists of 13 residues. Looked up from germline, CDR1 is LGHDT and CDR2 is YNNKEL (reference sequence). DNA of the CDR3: TGTGCCAGCAGCCGGGGGGCCGAAGAGACCCAGTACTTC. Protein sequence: CASSRGAEETQYF.

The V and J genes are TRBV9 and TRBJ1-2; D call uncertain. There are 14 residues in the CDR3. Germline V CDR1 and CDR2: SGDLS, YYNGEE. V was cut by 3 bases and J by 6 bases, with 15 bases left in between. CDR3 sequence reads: CASSAFRSPDGYTF. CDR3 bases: TGTGCCAGCAGCGCTTTCAGGAGTCCGGATGGCTACACCTTC.

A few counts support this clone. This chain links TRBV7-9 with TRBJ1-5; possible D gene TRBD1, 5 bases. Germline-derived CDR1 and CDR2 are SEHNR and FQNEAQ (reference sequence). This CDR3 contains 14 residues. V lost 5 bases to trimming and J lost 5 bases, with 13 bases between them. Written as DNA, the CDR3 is TGTGCCAGCAGCCCCGGAGGAGGGGATCAGCCCCAGCATTTT. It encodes CASSPGGGDQPQHF.

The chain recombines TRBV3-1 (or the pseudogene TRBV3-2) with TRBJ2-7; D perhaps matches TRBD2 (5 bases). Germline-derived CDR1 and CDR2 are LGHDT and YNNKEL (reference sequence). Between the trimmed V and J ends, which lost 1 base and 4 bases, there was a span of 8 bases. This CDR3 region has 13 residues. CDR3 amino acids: CASSQGRGYEQYF. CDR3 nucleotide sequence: TGTGCCAGCAGCCAAGGGCGCGGGTACGAGCAGTACTTC.

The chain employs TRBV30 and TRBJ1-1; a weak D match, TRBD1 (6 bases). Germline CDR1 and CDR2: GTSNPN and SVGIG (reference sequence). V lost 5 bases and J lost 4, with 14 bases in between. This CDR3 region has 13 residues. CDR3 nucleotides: TGTGCCTGGGGGGGAGGCAGGGGCACTGAAGCTTTCTTT. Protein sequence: CAWGGGRGTEAFF.

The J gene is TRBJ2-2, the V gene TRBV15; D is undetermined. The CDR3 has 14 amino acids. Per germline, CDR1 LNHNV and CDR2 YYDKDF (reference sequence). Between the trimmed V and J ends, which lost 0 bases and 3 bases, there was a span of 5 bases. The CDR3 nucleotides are TGTGCCACCAGCAGAGATCGGGACACCGGGGAGCTGTTTTTT. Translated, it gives CATSRDRDTGELFF. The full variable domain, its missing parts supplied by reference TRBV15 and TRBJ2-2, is DAMVIQNPRYQVTQFGKPVTLSCSQTLNHNVMYWYQQKSSQAPKLLFHYYDKDFNNEADTPDNFQSRRPNTSFCFLDIRSPGLGDTAMYLCATSRDRDTGELFFGEGSRLTVL.

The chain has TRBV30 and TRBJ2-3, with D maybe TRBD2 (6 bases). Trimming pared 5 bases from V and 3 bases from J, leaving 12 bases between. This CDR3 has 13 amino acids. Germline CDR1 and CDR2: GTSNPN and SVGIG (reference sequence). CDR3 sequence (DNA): TGTGCCTGGGGTCTGGGGGGAACAGATACGCAGTATTTT. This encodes CAWGLGGTDTQYF. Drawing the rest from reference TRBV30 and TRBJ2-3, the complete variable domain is SQTIHQWPATLVQPVGSPLSLECTVEGTSNPNLYWYRQAAGRGLQLLFYSVGIGQISSEVPQNLSASRPQDRQFILSSKKLLLSDSGFYLCAWGLGGTDTQYFGPGTRLTVL.

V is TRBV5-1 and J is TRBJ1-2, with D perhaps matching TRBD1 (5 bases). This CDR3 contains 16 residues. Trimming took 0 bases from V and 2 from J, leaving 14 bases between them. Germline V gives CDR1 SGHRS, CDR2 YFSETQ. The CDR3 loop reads CASSLGRGTANYGYTF. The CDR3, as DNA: TGCGCCAGCAGCTTGGGGCGGGGGACGGCCAACTATGGCTACACCTTC. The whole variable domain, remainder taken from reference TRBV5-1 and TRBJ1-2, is KAGVTQTPRYLIKTRGQQVTLSCSPISGHRSVSWYQQTPGQGLQFLFEYFSETQRNKGNFPGRFSGRQFSNSRSEMNVSTLELGDSALYLCASSLGRGTANYGYTFGSGTRLTVV.

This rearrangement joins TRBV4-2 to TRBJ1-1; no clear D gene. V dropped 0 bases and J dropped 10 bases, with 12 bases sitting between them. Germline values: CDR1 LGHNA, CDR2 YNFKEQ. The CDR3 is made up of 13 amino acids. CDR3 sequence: CASSQDSRGRAFF. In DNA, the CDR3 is TGTGCCAGCAGCCAAGATAGCCGGGGTCGAGCTTTCTTT.

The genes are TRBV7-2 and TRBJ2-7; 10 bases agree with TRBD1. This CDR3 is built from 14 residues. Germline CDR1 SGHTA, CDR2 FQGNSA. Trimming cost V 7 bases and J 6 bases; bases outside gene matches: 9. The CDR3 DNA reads TGTGCCAGCAAACCCGGACAGGGGGTCGGCGAGCAGTACTTC. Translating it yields CASKPGQGVGEQYF.

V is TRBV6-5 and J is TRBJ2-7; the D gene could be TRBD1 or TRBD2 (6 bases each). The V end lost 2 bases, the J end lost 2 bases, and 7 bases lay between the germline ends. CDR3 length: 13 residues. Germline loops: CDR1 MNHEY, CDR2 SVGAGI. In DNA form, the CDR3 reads TGTGCCAGCAGTTACCGGGGGCCCTACGAGCAGTACTTC. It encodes CASSYRGPYEQYF.

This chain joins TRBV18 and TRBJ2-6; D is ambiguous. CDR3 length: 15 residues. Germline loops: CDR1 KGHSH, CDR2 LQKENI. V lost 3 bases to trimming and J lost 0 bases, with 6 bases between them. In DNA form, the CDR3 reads TGTGCCAGCTCACCGGAAATCTCTGGGGCCAACGTCCTGACTTTC. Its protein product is CASSPEISGANVLTF.

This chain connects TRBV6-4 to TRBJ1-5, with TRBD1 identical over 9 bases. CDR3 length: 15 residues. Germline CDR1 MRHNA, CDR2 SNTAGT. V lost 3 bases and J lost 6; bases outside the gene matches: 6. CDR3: CASSETGGLGQPQHF. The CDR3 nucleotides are TGTGCCAGCAGTGAAACAGGGGGCTTGGGTCAGCCCCAGCATTTT.

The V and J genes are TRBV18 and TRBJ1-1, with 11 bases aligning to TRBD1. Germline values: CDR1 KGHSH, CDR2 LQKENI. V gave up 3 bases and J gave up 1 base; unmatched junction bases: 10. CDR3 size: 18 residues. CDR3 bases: TGTGCCAGCTCACCCCAAGGACAGGGGGCTATGGCGAACACTGAAGCTTTCTTT. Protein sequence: CASSPQGQGAMANTEAFF.

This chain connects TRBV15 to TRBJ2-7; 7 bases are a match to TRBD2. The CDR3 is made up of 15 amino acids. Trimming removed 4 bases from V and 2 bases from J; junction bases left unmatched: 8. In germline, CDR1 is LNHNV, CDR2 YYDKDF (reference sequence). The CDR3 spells CATSTDYGGTYEQYF. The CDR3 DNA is TGTGCCACCAGCACCGACTACGGGGGGACCTACGAGCAGTACTTC.

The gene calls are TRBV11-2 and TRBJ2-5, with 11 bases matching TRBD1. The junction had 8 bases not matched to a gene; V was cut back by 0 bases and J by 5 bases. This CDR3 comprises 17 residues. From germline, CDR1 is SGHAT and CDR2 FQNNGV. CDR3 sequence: CASSLDVGQGARETQYF. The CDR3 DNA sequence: TGTGCCAGCAGCTTAGATGTTGGACAGGGGGCTCGGGAGACCCAGTACTTC.

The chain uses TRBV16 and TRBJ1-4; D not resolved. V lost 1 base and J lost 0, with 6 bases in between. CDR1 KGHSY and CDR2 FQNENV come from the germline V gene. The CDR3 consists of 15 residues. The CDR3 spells CASSQLRATNEKLFF. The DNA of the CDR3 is TGTGCCAGCAGCCAATTACGGGCAACTAATGAAAAACTGTTTTTT. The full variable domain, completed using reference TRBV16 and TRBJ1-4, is GEEVAQTPKHLVRGEGQKAKLYCAPIKGHSYVFWYQQVLKNEFKFLISFQNENVFDETGMPKERFSAKCLPNSPCSLEIQATKLEDSAVYFCASSQLRATNEKLFFGSGTQLSVL.

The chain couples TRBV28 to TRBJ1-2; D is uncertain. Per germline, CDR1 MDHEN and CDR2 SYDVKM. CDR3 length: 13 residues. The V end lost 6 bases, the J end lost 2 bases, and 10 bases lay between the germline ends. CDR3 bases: TGTGCCAGCAGCCCACCGAGGAACTATGGCTACACCTTC. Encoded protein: CASSPPRNYGYTF.

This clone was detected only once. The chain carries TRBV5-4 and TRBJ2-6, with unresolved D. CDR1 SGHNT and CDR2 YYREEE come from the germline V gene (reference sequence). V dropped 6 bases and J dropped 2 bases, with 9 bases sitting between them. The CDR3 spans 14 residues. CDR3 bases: TGTGCCAGCACCAATTACACTGGGGCCAACGTCCTGACTTTC. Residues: CASTNYTGANVLTF.